The clone carrying this T cell receptor beta chain showed up just a few times. What it binds is not known. CDR3 length: 15 amino acids. Germline-derived CDR1 and CDR2 are SGHTA and FQGNSA. The V gene lost 5 bases and the J gene lost 5 bases, with 18 bases spanning the gap. Sequencing used immunoSEQ multiplex PCR; TCRdb keeps in-frame clones, though not all of them. Among around 140,000 clones listed, roughly 89% were seen once. The data were taken from a study of T cell responses to AZD1222 COVID-19 vaccine. Study results and limitations: Sampling that yielded the repertoires occurred only after the peak T cell response. Unmutated variant regions reportedly attract nearly half of all spike-specific TCRs. Baseline seropositives among AZD1222 recipients totaled only six. Once two AZD1222 doses were given, Spike-specific TCR breadth and depth went up.

This clonotype was obtained from an adult who received the MenACWY meningococcal vaccine as a control. This chain connects TRBV7-2 to TRBJ2-5, with D tentatively TRBD2 (5 bases). The sequences come from peripheral blood, collected 28 days after the second dose of the MenACWY control vaccine. Here the CDR3 reads CASSPSSGLGETQYF. The CDR3 nucleotides read TGTGCCAGCAGCCCGTCGAGCGGATTGGGGGAGACCCAGTACTTC.